This entry lists 14 T cell receptor beta chains sequenced from one sample in a study of T cell clonality in common variable immunodeficiency. Regarding the study as a whole: Fewer deletions and N-nucleotide insertions were reportedly seen in common variable immunodeficiency TCR beta sequences.

The antigens these receptors bind are not known. The protocol was immunoSEQ multiplex PCR, while the TCRdb copy is restricted to in-frame clones and leaves out a portion. The sample is made up of approximately 26,000 clones, none counted only once. The sample comprised peripheral blood mononuclear cells. The source of these receptors is a human donor with common variable immunodeficiency.

With respect to this clone: The CDR3 end is not reached by the read, which stops 3 residues before it; the germline J gene fills it in. J is TRBJ2-7 and V is TRBV6-1, with 9 positions matching TRBD1. Germline V gene lookup returns CDR1 MNHNS and CDR2 SASEGT. V was clipped by 4 bases and J by 0 bases; unmatched bases: 7. This CDR3 has 16 residues. The sequenced CDR3 bases are TGTGCCAGCAGTGGGGCACCGGGACAGGGCTCCTACGAG. Translating it yields CASSGAPGQGSYE. The full CDR3 reads CASSGAPGQGSYEQYF.

This clone was counted between two and nine times. The CDR3 is cut off 3 residues early in the read; its end comes from the germline J gene. The rearrangement joins TRBV18 to TRBJ2-7, with TRBD2 as a possible D gene (5 bases). V lost 8 bases, J lost 3 bases, and 8 bases lay in between. The CDR3 loop spans 11 amino acids. CDR1 and CDR2 (germline): KGHSH, LQKENI. The sequenced CDR3 bases are TGTGCCAGCCGTGCGGGCTACGAG. Its translation is CASRAGYE. Given in full, the CDR3 is CASRAGYEQYF.

This clone was detected a few times. The read falls 3 residues short of the CDR3 end, and the missing part is taken from the germline J gene. V usage is TRBV7-3 and J usage is TRBJ2-5, with 15 bases lining up with TRBD2. The CDR3 loop spans 17 amino acids. After removal of 3 bases from V and 4 bases from J, the junction contained 6 bases not matched to a gene. Per the germline V gene, CDR1 is SGHTA and CDR2 is FQGTGA. CDR3 DNA (partial): TGTGCCAGCAGCTTCGGACTAGCGGGGGGGCCGGGAGAGACC. This sequence encodes CASSFGLAGGPGET. The whole CDR3 protein reads CASSFGLAGGPGETQYF.

This clone appeared a few times. The CDR3 end lies 3 residues beyond the end of the read and is filled in from the germline J gene. The genes are TRBV5-6 and TRBJ2-7; 7 bases align to TRBD2. J was trimmed by 6 bases and V by 5 bases; bases with no gene match: 8. Germline V CDR1 and CDR2: SGHDT, YYEEEE. This CDR3 contains 13 residues. The CDR3 here is CASSFGGDGEQYF. CDR3 DNA (partial): TGTGCCAGCAGTTTTGGGGGGGACGGCGAG.

This clone was recorded at least ten times. Read data end 3 residues before the CDR3 end; the end is taken from the germline J gene. The chain combines TRBV20-1 with TRBJ2-7; 7 bases fit TRBD1. Looked up from germline, CDR1 is DFQATT and CDR2 is SNEGSKA (reference sequence). Unmatched junction bases numbered 4, after V lost 0 bases and J lost 2 bases. The CDR3 contains 14 residues. The sequenced part of the CDR3 DNA is TGCAGTGCTAGAGATTCCGGACAGGCCTACGAG. The encoded protein is CSARDSGQAYE. The whole CDR3 protein reads CSARDSGQAYEQYF.

The CDR3 loop is CASSGGTALNTEAFF. Partial CDR3 DNA: TGTGCCAGCAGTGGAGGGACAGCCCTGAACACTGAA. V is TRBV2 and J is TRBJ1-1; the match to TRBD1 covers 7 bases. The CDR3 goes on 3 residues after the read ends, and that part is filled in from the germline J gene. This CDR3 is built from 15 residues. J was trimmed by 0 bases and V by 4 bases; bases with no gene match: 5. The germline CDR1 and CDR2 sequences are SNHLY and FYNNEI.

There are many counts of this clone. The read ends 3 residues early relative to the CDR3; the germline J gene fills the gap. This rearrangement joins TRBV10-3 to TRBJ1-1; weak D call: TRBD1 (5 bases). Germline CDR1 ENHRY, CDR2 SYGVKD. This CDR3 contains 14 residues. V gave up 6 bases and J gave up 0 bases, with 11 bases separating them. This chain's CDR3 is CAISFGGMNTEAFF. The covered CDR3 bases are TGTGCCATCAGCTTCGGGGGGATGAACACTGAA.

On this clone itself: The CDR3 end lies 3 residues beyond the end of the read and is filled in from the germline J gene. This rearrangement joins TRBV30 to TRBJ1-5; D might be TRBD1 (6 bases). V was pared by 2 bases and J by 5 bases, with 10 bases between. The germline gives CDR1 GTSNPN, CDR2 SVGIG (reference sequence). The length of the CDR3 is 13 residues. The part of the CDR3 DNA that was read is TGTGCCTGGAGTATACAGGGCCATCAGCCC. Translating it yields CAWSIQGHQP. The whole CDR3 reads CAWSIQGHQPQHF.

About this clone: The CDR3 end is not reached by the read, which stops 3 residues before it; the germline J gene fills it in. The V gene is TRBV2, the J gene TRBJ1-5, with D possibly being TRBD1 (6 bases). Trimming stripped 4 bases from V and 5 bases from J, with 9 bases between. In germline, CDR1 is SNHLY, CDR2 FYNNEI. CDR3 size: 13 residues. The DNA read from the CDR3 is TGTGCCAGCAGTGGGGGGCCGGATCAGCCC. It encodes CASSGGPDQP. The whole CDR3 region reads CASSGGPDQPQHF.

This clone was found many times. The read terminates 3 residues ahead of where the CDR3 ends, so the germline J gene completes it. The chain carries TRBV2 and TRBJ2-1; TRBD2 matches at 11 bases. In germline, CDR1 is SNHLY, CDR2 FYNNEI. Germline trimming cut 7 bases from V and 2 bases from J; bases unmatched to any gene: 7. The CDR3 totals 16 residues. The CDR3 is CASILAGGGTYNEQFF. CDR3 DNA (partial): TGTGCCAGCATCCTAGCGGGGGGAGGGACCTACAATGAG. The whole variable domain, filled in from reference TRBV2 and TRBJ2-1, reads EPEVTQTPSHQVTQMGQEVILRCVPISNHLYFYWYRQILGQKVEFLVSFYNNEISEKSEIFDDQFSVERPDGSNFTLKIRSTKLEDSAMYFCASILAGGGTYNEQFFGPGTRLTVL.

The table lists this clone with a few counts. The read finishes 3 residues shy of the CDR3 end, and the germline J gene is used to complete it. The chain links TRBV19 to TRBJ2-7, with a weak D call TRBD2 (5 bases). Germline CDR1 is LNHDA and CDR2 is SQIVND (reference sequence). This CDR3 spans 12 amino acids. Trimming cost V 2 bases and J 6 bases, with 8 bases left between them. CDR3 DNA, as far as it was read: TGTGCCAGTAGTATACGAGAGGGCGAG. Protein sequence: CASSIREGE. The whole CDR3 protein is CASSIREGEQYF. Filled out from reference TRBV19 and TRBJ2-7, the complete variable domain reads DGGITQSPKYLFRKEGQNVTLSCEQNLNHDAMYWYRQDPGQGLRLIYYSQIVNDFQKGDIAEGYSVSREKKESFPLTVTSAQKNPTAFYLCASSIREGEQYFGPGTRLTVT.

This clone was observed a few times. CDR3 sequence: CASSKQGAYEQYF. The DNA read from the CDR3 is TGTGCCAGCAGCAAGCAGGGAGCCTACGAG. The V gene is TRBV11-3, the J gene TRBJ2-7; D tentatively reads TRBD1 or TRBD2 (5 bases each). The read ends 3 residues early relative to the CDR3; the germline J gene fills the gap. Trimming cost V 5 bases and J 2 bases, with 10 bases left between them. The CDR3 runs 13 residues. CDR1 is SGHNT, CDR2 YENEEA, per germline.

This clone was counted a few times. From the germline J gene comes the end of the CDR3, since the read stops 3 residues before it. This chain connects TRBV5-6 to TRBJ2-4; 10 positions match TRBD1. Germline-derived CDR1 and CDR2 are SGHDT and YYEEEE. V shed 2 bases and J 8 bases; nucleotides not matched to a gene: 4. The CDR3 runs to 14 residues. The CDR3 spells CASSFGQGGYIQYF. The DNA read from the CDR3 is TGTGCCAGCAGCTTCGGACAGGGGGGATACATT. The full variable domain, with the rest looked up from reference TRBV5-6 and TRBJ2-4, is DAGVTQSPTHLIKTRGQQVTLRCSPKSGHDTVSWYQQALGQGPQFIFQYYEEEERQRGNFPDRFSGHQFPNYSSELNVNALLLGDSALYLCASSFGQGGYIQYFGAGTRLSVL.

This clone was seen ten or more times. The CDR3 is cut off 3 residues early in the read; its end comes from the germline J gene. The gene calls are TRBV19 and TRBJ1-5, with 7 bases identical to TRBD1. Germline V CDR1 and CDR2: LNHDA, SQIVND (reference sequence). V shed 5 bases, J shed 2 bases, and the junction held 6 bases outside the gene matches. This CDR3 is built from 15 residues. The CDR3 spells CASSHDRAGNQPQHF. The sequenced CDR3 bases are TGTGCCAGTAGTCATGACAGGGCCGGCAATCAGCCC.